Reported below is one T cell receptor beta chain. The antigen it recognizes is unknown. Base qualities are not provided; no much larger clone lies one nucleotide away. The cohort comprised some 700 healthy bone marrow donors. At the time of sampling, all cohort members were nominally healthy, though unrecorded immune exposures were likely present. The donor was CMV seropositive and belonged to the group of more than 250 seropositive cohort members. Every donor gave a peripheral blood sample, and the peripheral blood mononuclear cells from that sample were used for TCR beta sequencing. Genomic DNA extraction from the blood cell samples was performed with the Qiagen DNeasy Blood Extraction Kit. The receptor library was made with the immunoSEQ multiplex PCR assay. A mixture of 60 forward primers for TCR Vbeta segments and 13 reverse primers for TCR Jbeta segments was used in the multiplex PCR. The CDR3 region of rearranged TCR beta genes was amplified from genomic DNA with a multiplex PCR assay. The Illumina HiSeq System was used to sequence the amplified TCR beta libraries as 87-base-pair reads. Per the original workflow: A later analysis counted about 80 million unique TCR beta chains across the 666 repertoires, and roughly 11 million of these chains were shared by at least two donors. A nearest-neighbor algorithm error-corrected the raw reads and collapsed the reads into unique sequences, merging closely related sequences to remove PCR and sequencing errors. CDR3 sequences were aligned to IMGT reference sequences to assign V, D and J gene segments. Each retained sequence needed at least a six-nucleotide match to both a V gene segment and a J gene segment. Rearrangements were called productive when the CDR3 lacked stop codons and stayed in frame with V and J; all others were non-productive. CDR3 was defined by IMGT convention, running from the second conserved V-encoded cysteine to the conserved J-encoded phenylalanine. The earlier analysis of fewer than 700 of the donors excluded sequences that lacked an unambiguous match to a single V gene segment. In an earlier analysis of several hundred of the donors, a V segment was called functional when productive rearrangements were above 56.7%, and segregating when the standard deviation between donors exceeded 5%. A statistical classification framework was built for diagnosing cytomegalovirus status from the catalog of TCR beta chain sequences. In a later analysis, TCR nucleotide sequences were compared against IMGT/GENE-DB human TR gene sequences so that V and J genes could be assigned. Using the TCRdist pipeline, a later analysis assigned CDR3 sequences along with most-parsimonious VDJ recombination scenarios. In a later analysis, every TCR beta chain was defined by the combination of its CDR3 amino acid sequence and its V-gene family, and reads without a unique V-gene family were dropped. To address suspected cross-contamination and a sequencing artifact, a later analysis removed around 600 highly shared, low-generation-probability nucleotide sequences. For each public chain, a later analysis derived a clonal expansion index from normalized ranks of inferred template counts within each repertoire. In a later analysis, generation probabilities were computed with a VDJ recombination model fitted to out-of-frame rearrangements, and the resulting probabilities were checked against IGoR. In a later analysis, hypergeometric tests were used to score TCR-TCR, TCR-HLA and TCR-CMV co-occurrence, with a repertoire-size bias correction applied to TCR pairs. To estimate false discovery rates, a later analysis permuted the HLA or CMV assignments 20 times. A later analysis grouped co-occurring TCRs with DBSCAN, adding TCRdist sequence similarity when clustering within HLA-allele-positive subsets. Co-occurrence clustering excluded repertoires with fewer than 30,000 or more than 120,000 public chains, plus five with anomalous nucleotide sharing. Here the immuneACCESS table is served through TCRdb, limited to in-frame sequences with V and J called. Missing clones are a known gap in these copies; in checked studies unresolved V genes cover under half, and the rest lacks a known reason. V and J calls and clone size follow that table, whereas D and trimming were derived from the DNA. For this sample the table gives about 190,000 clones, of which about 81% were detected only once. About 5% of the sample belongs to the ten largest clones.

The record originates from a study of cytomegalovirus exposure and HLA in healthy donors (dated by TCRdb to between 2016 and 2019). Broadly, across the study: According to an earlier analysis of several hundred of the donors, roughly 180 million T cells yielded over 100 million unique TCR beta sequences and around 280 Gb of sequence data. The number of typed donors differed by locus: roughly 629-640 for A, B, C, DRB1 and DQB1; some 500 for DQA1; approximately 600 for DPA1; and 400 to 480 for DPB1. To predict cytomegalovirus infection status, the study brought together high-throughput TCR immunosequencing, statistical association of individual TCRs with disease status, and machine learning. Among the approximately 400 genotyped donors, approximately 76% belonged to the genetic ancestry cluster associated with self-reported Caucasian donors. The study was designed to test whether signatures of past pathogen exposure could be identified by cataloging public T cell receptors. A later genetic analysis took genome-wide SNP genotypes for about 55% of the roughly 700 donors and used that subset as a discovery cohort. An earlier analysis of around 580 of the donors used high-throughput TCR beta sequencing to judge whether each TCR beta V gene segment behaved as functional or pseudogenic. Rather than using new phenotypic data, the later analysis identified candidate immune exposures from TCR beta sequences and from how often those sequences occurred across donors. HLA typing covered class I and class II loci at four-digit resolution. Roughly 5 DR-DQ haplotypes were treated as single units for association and clustering because of strong linkage in the cohort. To study patterns of TCR occurrence, a later analysis re-analyzed previously published TCR beta repertoires from 700 or so donors and added high-resolution HLA genotyping. Along with the approximately 700-subject first cohort, a separate validation cohort of over a hundred different subjects was used. About 280 gigabases of sequencing data and approximately 91 million unique TCR sequences made up an early release that covered under 750 HLA-typed donors. Donor age, sex, ethnicity and CMV serostatus were compiled together with the repertoire data. The study profiled the T cell repertoires of hundreds of subjects by immunosequencing and related them to cytomegalovirus serostatus. Among approximately 370 genotyped donors of the cohort, an average of approximately 200,000 unique TCR beta nucleotide sequences was sequenced per donor, of which roughly 18% were non-productive. Every repertoire in the discovery cohort had been generated on one and the same sequencing platform.

Results the study describes overall, beyond this receptor: In a later analysis, several top co-occurrence clusters were reported to appear linked to parvovirus B19, influenza, CMV and Epstein-Barr virus. According to a later analysis, TCR association rates differed among HLA loci, with DRB1 alleles showing the most associated TCRs and HLA-C alleles showing the fewest. A later analysis associated 17,000 or so TCR beta sequences with specific HLA alleles at a false discovery rate of 0.05. A group of highly shared sequence variants was considered likely to be a technical artifact of the sequencing pipeline. The classifier was reported to diagnose cytomegalovirus status with high specificity and sensitivity in both the original cohort and the validation cohort. In the study, some 160 TCR beta chains were listed as associated with cytomegalovirus. A later analysis found that HLA-associated TCR beta chains were more clonally expanded and had lower generation probabilities than equally common non-associated chains. When HLA alleles, especially DR and DQ, strongly co-occurred, attributing TCR associations to individual alleles was difficult. Across donors, most TCR sequences were observed very rarely, whereas some public TCRs were present in many individuals. Approximately 16 rarely observed V segments, including chromosome 9 orphons, were excluded from the earlier analysis of some 590 of the donors because counts were too low. A later genetic analysis reported fewer N-insertions in productive TCRs among donors in an Asian-associated ancestry cluster than the roughly 700-donor mean. In a later genetic analysis, a missense DCLRE1C variant was associated with V-gene and J-gene trimming of TCR beta chains, and the association was replicated in an independent cohort. The authors suggested that the approach could potentially be extended to other disease states and immunological phenotypes. Only TCR beta chains were sequenced in this cohort, and the absence of alpha or paired-chain data limited detectable features. A further reported finding was that TCR beta sequences accurately predicted the HLA-A and HLA-B alleles for most subjects in the first cohort. In a later analysis, most CMV-associated TCR beta chains were found to appear HLA-restricted, with HLA associations seemingly driven largely by CMV exposure. Correlated functional status among segregating V segments might be attributable to linkage disequilibrium, but an unknown experimental factor could not be ruled out. Because some donors lacked HLA typing at each locus, the association tests relied only on the typed subset. In an earlier analysis of approximately 590 of the donors, most TCR beta V segments appeared in productive rearrangements about 87% or about 30% of the time, broadly matching IMGT annotations. Three of the identified cytomegalovirus-associated TCR beta chains were confirmed in vitro to be specific for cytomegalovirus antigens. The presence/absence analyses assumed that sequencing depth was roughly uniform across donors, and that assumption may not be true. The only immune exposure information available for the cohort was CMV serostatus.

What was sequenced was PBMCs. The clonotype comes from a man aged 25-45 years in good health and CMV-seropositive.

The nucleotides read TGTGCCTGGAGTGGGACAGGGGGGATAAGTCAGCCCCAGCATTTT. Its translation is CAWSGTGGISQPQHF. The rearrangement combines TRBV30 with TRBJ1-5, and 10 junction bases match TRBD1. Including cysteine and phenylalanine, the CDR3 has 15 amino acids. Just CDR3 DNA is preserved here, 45 bases in frame from base 1. CDR1 and CDR2 are drawn from the germline V gene (reference sequence): GTSNPN, SVGIG. V loses 1 base at its end and J loses 6 bases; junction bases beyond the gene matches: 6.